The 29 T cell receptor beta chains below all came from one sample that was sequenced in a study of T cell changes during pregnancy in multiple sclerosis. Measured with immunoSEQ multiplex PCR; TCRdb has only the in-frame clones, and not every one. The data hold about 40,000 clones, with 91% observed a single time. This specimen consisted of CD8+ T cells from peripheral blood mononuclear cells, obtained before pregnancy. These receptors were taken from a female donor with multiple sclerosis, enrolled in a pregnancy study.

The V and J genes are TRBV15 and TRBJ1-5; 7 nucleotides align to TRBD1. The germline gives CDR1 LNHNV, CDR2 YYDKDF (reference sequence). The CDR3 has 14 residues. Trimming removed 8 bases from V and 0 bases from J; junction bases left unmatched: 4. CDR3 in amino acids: CATAGTASNQPQHF. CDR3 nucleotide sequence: TGTGCCACCGCAGGGACAGCTAGCAATCAGCCCCAGCATTTT.

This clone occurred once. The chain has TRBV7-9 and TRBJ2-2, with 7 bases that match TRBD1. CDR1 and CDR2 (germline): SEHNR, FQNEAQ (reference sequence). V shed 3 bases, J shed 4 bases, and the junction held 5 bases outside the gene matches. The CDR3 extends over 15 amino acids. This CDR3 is CASSLKQGITGELFF. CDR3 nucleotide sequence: TGTGCCAGCAGCTTGAAACAGGGGATCACCGGGGAGCTGTTTTTT.

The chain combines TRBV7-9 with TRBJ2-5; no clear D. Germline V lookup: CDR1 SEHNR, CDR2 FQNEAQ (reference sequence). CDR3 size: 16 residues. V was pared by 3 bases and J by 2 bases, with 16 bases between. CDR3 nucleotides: TGTGCCAGCAGCTTCCCCTTTGCGGAGTCTCAAGAGACCCAGTACTTC. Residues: CASSFPFAESQETQYF.

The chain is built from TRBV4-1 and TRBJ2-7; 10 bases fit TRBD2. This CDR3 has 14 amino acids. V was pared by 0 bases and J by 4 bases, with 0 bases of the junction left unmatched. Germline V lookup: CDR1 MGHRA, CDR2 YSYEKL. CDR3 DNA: TGCGCCAGCAGCCAAGAAGCGGGAGGGTACGAGCAGTACTTC. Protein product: CASSQEAGGYEQYF.

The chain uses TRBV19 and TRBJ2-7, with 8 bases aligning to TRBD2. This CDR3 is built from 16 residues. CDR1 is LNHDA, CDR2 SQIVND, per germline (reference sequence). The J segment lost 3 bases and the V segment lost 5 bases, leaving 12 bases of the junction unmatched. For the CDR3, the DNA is TGTGCCAGTAGTCTCTCAGCGGGAGTCCTAAGCTACGAGCAGTACTTC. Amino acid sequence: CASSLSAGVLSYEQYF.

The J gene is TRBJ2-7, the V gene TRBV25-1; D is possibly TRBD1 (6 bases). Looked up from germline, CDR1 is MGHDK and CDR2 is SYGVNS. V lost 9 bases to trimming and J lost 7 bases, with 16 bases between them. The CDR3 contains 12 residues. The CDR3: CARGQMQREQYF. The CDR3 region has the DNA TGTGCCAGAGGACAGATGCAAAGGGAGCAGTACTTC.

CDR3 DNA: TGTGCCAGCAGTGAAGCGGAGGGGTTCCCGGAGCAGTTCTTC. It yields the protein CASSEAEGFPEQFF. V usage is TRBV6-1 and J usage is TRBJ2-1; weak D call: TRBD2 (6 bases). Germline V gives CDR1 MNHNS, CDR2 SASEGT. CDR3 length equals 14 residues. V was trimmed by 0 bases and J by 10 bases, leaving 13 bases between them.

The CDR3 here is CASAMAGYQETQYF. The CDR3 DNA follows: TGTGCCAGTGCTATGGCGGGGTACCAAGAGACCCAGTACTTC. The chain joins TRBV19 to TRBJ2-5, with D possibly being TRBD2 (6 bases). The CDR3 extends over 14 amino acids. CDR1 is LNHDA and CDR2 is SQIVND in the germline V gene (reference sequence). Trimming removed 8 bases from V and 0 bases from J, with 13 bases in between.

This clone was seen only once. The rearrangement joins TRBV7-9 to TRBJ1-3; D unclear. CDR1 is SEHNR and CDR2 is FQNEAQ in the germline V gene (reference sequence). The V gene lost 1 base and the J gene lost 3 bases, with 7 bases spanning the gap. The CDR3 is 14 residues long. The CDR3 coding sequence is TGTGCCAGCAGCTTAGAGCCGAATGGAAACACCATATATTTT. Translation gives CASSLEPNGNTIYF.

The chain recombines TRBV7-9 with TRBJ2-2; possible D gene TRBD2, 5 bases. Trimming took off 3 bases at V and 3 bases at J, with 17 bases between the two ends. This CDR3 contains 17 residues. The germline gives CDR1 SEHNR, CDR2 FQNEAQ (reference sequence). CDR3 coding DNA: TGTGCCAGCAGCTTGTACGGGAACGGGCTTGACACCGGGGAGCTGTTTTTT. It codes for CASSLYGNGLDTGELFF.

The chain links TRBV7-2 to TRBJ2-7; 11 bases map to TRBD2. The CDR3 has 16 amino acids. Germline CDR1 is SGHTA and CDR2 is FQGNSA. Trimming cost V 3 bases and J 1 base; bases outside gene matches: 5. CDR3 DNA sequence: TGTGCCAGCAGCTTGCCTGGGACTAGCGGATCCTACGAGCAGTACTTC. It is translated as CASSLPGTSGSYEQYF.

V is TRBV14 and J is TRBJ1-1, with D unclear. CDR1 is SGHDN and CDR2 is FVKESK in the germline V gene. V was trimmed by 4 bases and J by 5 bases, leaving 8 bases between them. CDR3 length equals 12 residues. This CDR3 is CASSPLRTEAFF. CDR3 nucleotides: TGTGCCAGCAGCCCTCTGAGAACTGAAGCTTTCTTT.

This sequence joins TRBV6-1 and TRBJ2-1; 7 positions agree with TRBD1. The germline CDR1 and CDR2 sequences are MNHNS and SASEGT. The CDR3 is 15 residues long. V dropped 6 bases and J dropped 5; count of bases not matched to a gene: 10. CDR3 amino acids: CASRGGQASDNEQFF. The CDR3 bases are TGTGCCAGCAGGGGTGGACAGGCGTCCGACAATGAGCAGTTCTTC.

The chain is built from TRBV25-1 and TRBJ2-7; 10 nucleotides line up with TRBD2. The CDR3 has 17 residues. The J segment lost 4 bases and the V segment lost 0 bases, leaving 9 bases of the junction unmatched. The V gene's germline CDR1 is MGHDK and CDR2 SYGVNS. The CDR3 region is CASSEYDLAGDGYEQYF. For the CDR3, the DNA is TGTGCCAGCAGTGAATACGATCTAGCGGGAGATGGATACGAGCAGTACTTC.

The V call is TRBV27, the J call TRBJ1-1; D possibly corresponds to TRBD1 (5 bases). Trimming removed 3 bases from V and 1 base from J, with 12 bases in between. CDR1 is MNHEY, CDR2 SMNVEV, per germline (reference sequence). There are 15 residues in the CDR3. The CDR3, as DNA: TGTGCCAGCAGTTTGTGGGGGGAGGGGAACACTGAAGCTTTCTTT. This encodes CASSLWGEGNTEAFF.

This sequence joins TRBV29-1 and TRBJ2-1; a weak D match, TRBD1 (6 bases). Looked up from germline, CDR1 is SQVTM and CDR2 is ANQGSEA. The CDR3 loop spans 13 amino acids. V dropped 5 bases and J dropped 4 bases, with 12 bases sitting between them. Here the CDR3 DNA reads TGCAGCGTTCCAGGGGACGGGTACAATGAGCAGTTCTTC. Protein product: CSVPGDGYNEQFF.

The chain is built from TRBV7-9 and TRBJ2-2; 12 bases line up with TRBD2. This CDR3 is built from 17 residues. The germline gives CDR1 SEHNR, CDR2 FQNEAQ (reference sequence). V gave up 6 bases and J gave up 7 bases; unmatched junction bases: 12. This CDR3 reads CASSLWTSGIYDGELFF. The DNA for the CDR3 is TGTGCCAGCAGTCTTTGGACTAGCGGGATCTATGACGGGGAGCTGTTTTTT.

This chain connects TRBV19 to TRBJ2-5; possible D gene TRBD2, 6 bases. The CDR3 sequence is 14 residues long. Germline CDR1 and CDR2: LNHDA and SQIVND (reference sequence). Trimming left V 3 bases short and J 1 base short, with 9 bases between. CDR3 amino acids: CASSMWDSQETQYF. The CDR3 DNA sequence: TGTGCCAGTAGTATGTGGGACTCCCAAGAGACCCAGTACTTC.

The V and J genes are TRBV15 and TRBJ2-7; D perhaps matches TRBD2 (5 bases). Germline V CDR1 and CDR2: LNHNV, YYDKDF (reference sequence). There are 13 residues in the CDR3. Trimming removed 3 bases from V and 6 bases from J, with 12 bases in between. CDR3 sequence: CATSSRGSPEQYF. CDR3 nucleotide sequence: TGTGCCACCAGCAGCCGCGGGTCTCCCGAGCAGTACTTC.

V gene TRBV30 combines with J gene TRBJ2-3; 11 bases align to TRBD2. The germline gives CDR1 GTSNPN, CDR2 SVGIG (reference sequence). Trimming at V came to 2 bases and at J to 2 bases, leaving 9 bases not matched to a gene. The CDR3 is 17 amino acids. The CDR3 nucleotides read TGTGCCTGGAGTCCACGACTAGCGGGGCATAACACAGATACGCAGTATTTT. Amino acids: CAWSPRLAGHNTDTQYF.

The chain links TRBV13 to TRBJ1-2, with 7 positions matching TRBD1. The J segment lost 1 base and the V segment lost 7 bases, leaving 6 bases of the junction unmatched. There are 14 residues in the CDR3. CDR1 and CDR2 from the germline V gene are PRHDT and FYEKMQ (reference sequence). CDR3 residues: CASTKDRSNYGYTF. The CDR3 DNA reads TGTGCCAGCACCAAGGACAGGAGTAACTATGGCTACACCTTC.

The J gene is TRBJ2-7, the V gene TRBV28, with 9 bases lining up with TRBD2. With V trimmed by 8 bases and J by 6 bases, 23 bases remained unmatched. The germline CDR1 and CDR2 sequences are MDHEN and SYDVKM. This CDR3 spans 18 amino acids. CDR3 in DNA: TGTGCCAGCGCTGCTCTGGGCCTAGCGGGATCGGGGATGGGCGAGCAGTACTTC. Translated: CASAALGLAGSGMGEQYF. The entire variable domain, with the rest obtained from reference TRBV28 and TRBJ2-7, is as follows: DVKVTQSSRYLVKRTGEKVFLECVQDMDHENMFWYRQDPGLGLRLIYFSYDVKMKEKGDIPEGYSVSREKKERFSLILESASTNQTSMYLCASAALGLAGSGMGEQYFGPGTRLTVT.

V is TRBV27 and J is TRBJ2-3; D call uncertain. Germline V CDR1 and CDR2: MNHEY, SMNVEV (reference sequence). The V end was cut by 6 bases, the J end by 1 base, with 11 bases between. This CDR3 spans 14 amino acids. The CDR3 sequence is CASRETAGTDTQYF. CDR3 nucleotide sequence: TGTGCCAGCAGAGAGACTGCGGGCACAGATACGCAGTATTTT.

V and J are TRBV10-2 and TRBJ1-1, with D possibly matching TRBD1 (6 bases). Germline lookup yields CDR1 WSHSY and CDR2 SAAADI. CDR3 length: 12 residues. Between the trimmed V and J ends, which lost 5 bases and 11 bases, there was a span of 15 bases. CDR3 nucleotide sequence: TGCGCCAGCAGTTCCGCAGGGGAGTGGGCTTTCTTT. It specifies CASSSAGEWAFF.

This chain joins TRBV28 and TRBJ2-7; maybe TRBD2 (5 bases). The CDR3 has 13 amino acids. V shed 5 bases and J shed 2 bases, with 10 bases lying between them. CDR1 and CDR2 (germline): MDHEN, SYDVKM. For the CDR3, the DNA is TGTGCCAGCAGTGACGGGGTAGCCTACGAGCAGTACTTC. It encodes CASSDGVAYEQYF.

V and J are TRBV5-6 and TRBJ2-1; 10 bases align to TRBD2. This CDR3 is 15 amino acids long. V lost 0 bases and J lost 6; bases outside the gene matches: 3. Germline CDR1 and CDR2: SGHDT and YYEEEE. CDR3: CASSLGAGGVNEQFF. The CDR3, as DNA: TGTGCCAGCAGCTTGGGAGCGGGAGGGGTCAATGAGCAGTTCTTC.

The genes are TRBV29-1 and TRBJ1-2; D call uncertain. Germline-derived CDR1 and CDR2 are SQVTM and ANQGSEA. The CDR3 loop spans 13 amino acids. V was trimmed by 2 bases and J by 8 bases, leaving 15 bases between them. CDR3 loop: CSVEKDYAGGYTF. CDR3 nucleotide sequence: TGCAGCGTTGAAAAAGATTATGCGGGCGGCTACACCTTC. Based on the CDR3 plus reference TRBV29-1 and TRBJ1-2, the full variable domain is SAVISQKPSRDICQRGTSLTIQCQVDSQVTMMFWYRQQPGQSLTLIATANQGSEATYESGFVIDKFPISRPNLTFSTLTVSNMSPEDSSIYLCSVEKDYAGGYTFGSGTRLTVV.

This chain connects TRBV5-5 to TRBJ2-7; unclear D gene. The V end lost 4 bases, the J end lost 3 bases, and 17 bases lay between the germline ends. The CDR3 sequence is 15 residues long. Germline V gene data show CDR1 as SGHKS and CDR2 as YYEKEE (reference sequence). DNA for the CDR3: TGTGCCAGCAGCACTTCTCACGGTAGTAACTACGAGCAGTACTTC. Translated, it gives CASSTSHGSNYEQYF.

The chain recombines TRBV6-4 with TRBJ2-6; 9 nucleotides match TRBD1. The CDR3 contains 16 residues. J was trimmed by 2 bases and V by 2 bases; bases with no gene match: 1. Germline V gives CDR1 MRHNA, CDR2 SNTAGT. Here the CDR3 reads CASSDTGGAGANVLTF. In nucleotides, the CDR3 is TGTGCCAGCAGTGACACAGGGGGCGCTGGGGCCAACGTCCTGACTTTC.